A single sample is the source of the 19 T cell receptor beta chains below, sequenced in a study of blood T cell repertoires in COVID-19. Assay used: immunoSEQ multiplex PCR; TCRdb lists only in-frame clones, some missing. Of a few hundred thousand clones in the sample, around 89% were seen once. Sequenced sample: PBMCs or T cells enriched from blood (not recorded which). The receptors were sampled from a middle-aged woman with acute COVID-19.

The chain recombines TRBV4-1 with TRBJ1-3; 7 bases fit TRBD1. Germline V lookup: CDR1 MGHRA, CDR2 YSYEKL. The CDR3 covers 18 residues. J lost 0 bases, V lost 4 bases, and 12 bases had no gene match. Here the CDR3 DNA reads TGCGCCAGCAGCCGGATATTTAAGACAGGGAGCTCTGGAAACACCATATATTTT. Translated, it gives CASSRIFKTGSSGNTIYF.

This clone was detected a few times. The chain has TRBV5-4 and TRBJ2-1; 15 nucleotides line up with TRBD2. The CDR3 is 15 residues long. CDR1 SGHNT and CDR2 YYREEE come from the germline V gene (reference sequence). With 4 bases clipped from V and 9 bases from J, the junction kept 5 bases outside the gene matches. CDR3 region: CASSTGTSGRTEQFF. The CDR3 DNA is TGTGCCAGCAGCACCGGGACTAGCGGGAGGACTGAGCAGTTCTTC. Full variable domain (outside the CDR3, taken from reference TRBV5-4 and TRBJ2-1): ETGVTQSPTHLIKTRGQQVTLRCSSQSGHNTVSWYQQALGQGPQFIFQYYREEENGRGNFPPRFSGLQFPNYSSELNVNALELDDSALYLCASSTGTSGRTEQFFGPGTRLTVL.

V and J are TRBV12-3 or TRBV12-4 and TRBJ1-1; D not certain. Trimming left V 2 bases short and J 1 base short, with 5 bases between. The CDR3 covers 13 residues. In nucleotides, the CDR3 is TGTGCCAGCAGTTTAAACAGGAACACTGAAGCTTTCTTT. It translates to CASSLNRNTEAFF.

The rearrangement uses TRBV4-1 and TRBJ2-5; perhaps TRBD2 as D (5 bases). V dropped 2 bases and J dropped 5 bases, with 12 bases sitting between them. The germline V gene encodes CDR1 MGHRA and CDR2 YSYEKL. CDR3 length: 14 amino acids. The CDR3 sequence is CASSQQERGETQYF. CDR3 nucleotide sequence: TGCGCCAGCAGCCAACAAGAGCGCGGGGAGACCCAGTACTTC.

The rearrangement uses TRBV2 and TRBJ2-3; no firm D call. Germline CDR1 is SNHLY and CDR2 is FYNNEI. With 4 bases removed from V and 6 bases from J, the gap between germline ends came to 8 bases. The CDR3 spans 12 residues. For the CDR3, the DNA is TGTGCCAGCAGTGTTTATGTGGATACGCAGTATTTT. Translating it yields CASSVYVDTQYF.

The chain carries TRBV6-1 and TRBJ1-5, with 10 bases identical to TRBD1. Per the germline V gene, CDR1 is MNHNS and CDR2 is SASEGT. This CDR3 is 15 amino acids long. The J segment lost 2 bases and the V segment lost 3 bases, leaving 1 base of the junction unmatched. The CDR3 DNA reads as TGTGCCAGCAGTGAGGGGACAGGGGGCAATCAGCCCCAGCATTTT. It translates to CASSEGTGGNQPQHF.

The rearrangement uses TRBV9 and TRBJ2-3; 14 nucleotides agree with TRBD2. Trimming removed 0 bases from V and 3 bases from J; junction bases left unmatched: 9. The CDR3 loop spans 19 amino acids. The germline CDR1 and CDR2 sequences are SGDLS and YYNGEE. This CDR3 reads CASSVGVWGLAGETDTQYF. The CDR3 coding sequence is TGTGCCAGCAGCGTAGGGGTTTGGGGACTAGCGGGAGAAACAGATACGCAGTATTTT.

The chain uses TRBV7-9 and TRBJ2-1, with TRBD2 identical over 9 bases. J lost 6 bases, V lost 4 bases, and 7 bases had no gene match. In germline, CDR1 is SEHNR, CDR2 FQNEAQ (reference sequence). This CDR3 comprises 15 residues. The CDR3 protein is CASSSLAGGPNEQFF. CDR3 DNA sequence: TGTGCCAGCAGCTCCTTGGCGGGAGGGCCCAATGAGCAGTTCTTC.

V usage is TRBV2 and J usage is TRBJ1-1; 7 nucleotides agree with TRBD1. CDR3 size: 14 residues. The trim removed 5 bases at V and 6 bases at J, leaving 9 bases unmatched. Germline V gene lookup returns CDR1 SNHLY and CDR2 FYNNEI. This CDR3 reads CASSLVRGPPEAFF. Written as DNA, the CDR3 is TGTGCCAGCAGTTTGGTTAGGGGGCCGCCTGAAGCTTTCTTT.

The chain couples TRBV3-1 (or the pseudogene TRBV3-2) to TRBJ2-7, with 7 bases identical to TRBD2. The CDR3 covers 15 residues. The V and J ends lost 1 base and 4 bases, in that order; junction bases with no gene match: 7. Germline CDR1 and CDR2: LGHDT and YNNKEL (reference sequence). The CDR3 sequence is CASSQAAGVGYEQYF. The CDR3, as DNA: TGTGCCAGCAGCCAAGCCGCGGGAGTCGGTTACGAGCAGTACTTC.

The chain recombines TRBV3-1 (or the pseudogene TRBV3-2) with TRBJ1-1; 7 bases map to TRBD1. Germline V gene data show CDR1 as LGHDT and CDR2 as YNNKEL (reference sequence). CDR3 length: 15 residues. Losses at the gene ends were 0 bases for V and 5 bases for J; bases not matched to a gene: 6. CDR3 amino acids: CASSQDPQGWTEAFF. The CDR3 coding sequence is TGTGCCAGCAGCCAAGATCCACAGGGGTGGACTGAAGCTTTCTTT.

The chain carries TRBV5-4 and TRBJ1-1, with D tentatively TRBD1 (6 bases). Germline lookup yields CDR1 SGHNT and CDR2 YYREEE (reference sequence). CDR3 length: 14 amino acids. V shed 6 bases and J shed 6 bases, with 18 bases lying between them. The CDR3 loop is CASKAGQITSEAFF. The CDR3, as DNA: TGTGCCAGCAAGGCCGGACAGATCACATCTGAAGCTTTCTTT.

The V gene is TRBV4-1, the J gene TRBJ1-4, with TRBD1 matching over 10 bases. CDR1 MGHRA and CDR2 YSYEKL come from the germline V gene. This CDR3 is 16 amino acids long. The V and J ends lost 3 bases and 7 bases, in that order; junction bases with no gene match: 8. DNA for the CDR3: TGCGCCAGCAGCCAGGGTAGACAGGGGGCTAGTGAAAAACTGTTTTTT. Protein sequence: CASSQGRQGASEKLFF.

V is TRBV18 and J is TRBJ1-2; the D gene is possibly TRBD1 (6 bases). CDR1 and CDR2 (germline): KGHSH, LQKENI. The CDR3 runs to 15 residues. Trimming took 3 bases from V and 1 from J, leaving 12 bases between them. The CDR3 loop reads CASSPRTENNYGYTF. The CDR3 nucleotides read TGTGCCAGCTCACCCAGGACAGAGAATAACTATGGCTACACCTTC.

V and J are TRBV5-6 and TRBJ2-2; 10 nucleotides agree with TRBD1. The CDR3 consists of 15 residues. The germline V gene encodes CDR1 SGHDT and CDR2 YYEEEE. Unmatched junction bases numbered 6, after V lost 4 bases and J lost 6 bases. The CDR3: CASSRGQGFSGELFF. CDR3 nucleotide sequence: TGTGCCAGCAGCCGGGGACAGGGGTTTTCCGGGGAGCTGTTTTTT.

The genes are TRBV18 and TRBJ2-2, with TRBD2 matching 7 bases. CDR3 length equals 15 residues. V was pared by 8 bases and J by 0 bases, with 6 bases of the junction left unmatched. CDR1 and CDR2 (germline): KGHSH, LQKENI. CDR3 in amino acids: CASREVIANTGELFF. The CDR3, as DNA: TGTGCCAGCCGGGAGGTCATCGCGAACACCGGGGAGCTGTTTTTT.

The chain employs TRBV19 and TRBJ1-2; maybe TRBD1 (6 bases). Germline V gives CDR1 LNHDA, CDR2 SQIVND (reference sequence). This CDR3 spans 14 amino acids. Trimming removed 0 bases at V and 2 bases at J, with 7 bases between. The CDR3 here is CASSIERGNYGYTF. DNA for the CDR3: TGTGCCAGTAGTATAGAAAGGGGGAACTATGGCTACACCTTC. Full variable domain (outside the CDR3, taken from reference TRBV19 and TRBJ1-2): DGGITQSPKYLFRKEGQNVTLSCEQNLNHDAMYWYRQDPGQGLRLIYYSQIVNDFQKGDIAEGYSVSREKKESFPLTVTSAQKNPTAFYLCASSIERGNYGYTFGSGTRLTVV.

The rearrangement links TRBV9 to TRBJ1-6; maybe TRBD1 (5 bases). Germline assignment: CDR1 SGDLS and CDR2 YYNGEE. The CDR3 is made up of 14 amino acids. V was cut by 1 base and J by 3 bases, with 5 bases left in between. CDR3 sequence (DNA): TGTGCCAGCAGCGTACAGGGCTATAATTCACCCCTCCACTTT. This encodes CASSVQGYNSPLHF. The full variable domain, completed using reference TRBV9 and TRBJ1-6, is DSGVTQTPKHLITATGQRVTLRCSPRSGDLSVYWYQQSLDQGLQFLIQYYNGEERAKGNILERFSAQQFPDLHSELNLSSLELGDSALYFCASSVQGYNSPLHFGNGTRLTVT.

This rearrangement joins TRBV5-5 to TRBJ1-4, with TRBD1 as a possible D gene (6 bases). In germline, CDR1 is SGHKS, CDR2 YYEKEE (reference sequence). V gave up 3 bases and J gave up 0 bases, with 9 bases separating them. The CDR3 loop spans 15 amino acids. In nucleotides, the CDR3 is TGTGCCAGCAGCTCGGGGGGCACAACTAATGAAAAACTGTTTTTT. Protein: CASSSGGTTNEKLFF.